Shown below are 19 T cell receptor beta chains from a single sample sequenced in a study of control samples from healthy donors and cancer patients. Profiling relied on immunoSEQ multiplex PCR, and the TCRdb table lists in-frame clones only, not all of them. The sample includes about 160,000 clones, over 95% of them seen just once. Specimen: blood. The receptors here all came from a woman in her twenties or thirties in good health.

In its sample, this clone was seen once. V usage is TRBV18 and J usage is TRBJ1-2; D is possibly TRBD1 (6 bases). This CDR3 has 14 amino acids. Germline CDR1 is KGHSH and CDR2 is LQKENI. V was trimmed by 3 bases and J by 8 bases, leaving 16 bases between them. CDR3 in DNA: TGTGCCAGCTCACCTCTTAATGACAGGTTCGGCTACACCTTC. This codes for CASSPLNDRFGYTF. Together with reference TRBV18 and TRBJ1-2, the CDR3 gives the full variable domain: NAGVMQNPRHLVRRRGQEARLRCSPMKGHSHVYWYRQLPEEGLKFMVYLQKENIIDESGMPKERFSAEFPKEGPSILRIQQVVRGDSAAYFCASSPLNDRFGYTFGSGTRLTVV.

This sequence joins TRBV5-4 and TRBJ2-7, with a possible D match to TRBD2 (6 bases). This CDR3 has 13 residues. The V gene lost 7 bases and the J gene lost 4 bases, with 15 bases spanning the gap. The germline V gene encodes CDR1 SGHNT and CDR2 YYREEE (reference sequence). DNA of the CDR3: TGTGCCAGCTGGAGGGCTGGGGTGTACGAGCAGTACTTC. Its protein product is CASWRAGVYEQYF.

This clone was found once. The chain combines TRBV28 with TRBJ1-4, with D tentatively TRBD1 (5 bases). Trimming removed 2 bases at V and 7 bases at J, with 11 bases between. This CDR3 has 14 amino acids. Per the germline V gene, CDR1 is MDHEN and CDR2 is SYDVKM. The CDR3 spells CASSLRGLGEKLFF. CDR3 nucleotide sequence: TGTGCCAGCAGTTTAAGGGGTTTGGGTGAAAAACTGTTTTTT.

This chain connects TRBV5-4 to TRBJ1-5, with no clear D. Looked up from germline, CDR1 is SGHNT and CDR2 is YYREEE (reference sequence). This CDR3 is built from 15 residues. V was shortened by 4 bases and J by 5 bases, with 16 bases between the two germline ends. CDR3 nucleotide sequence: TGTGCCAGCAGCGCCGGAACCCAGGCATATCAGCCCCAGCATTTT. It codes for CASSAGTQAYQPQHF.

The chain couples TRBV14 to TRBJ1-3; D unclear. Trimming removed 2 bases at V and 2 bases at J, with 10 bases between. Germline CDR1 and CDR2: SGHDN and FVKESK. The CDR3 spans 15 residues. The CDR3 bases are TGTGCCAGCAGCCAAAGAAAGGCGCCTGGAAACACCATATATTTT. Its translation: CASSQRKAPGNTIYF.

The rearrangement joins TRBV6-5 to TRBJ1-1; D ambiguous. V lost 1 base and J 1 base, leaving 10 bases between the germline ends. Germline V gene sequence: CDR1 MNHEY, CDR2 SVGAGI. The CDR3 spans 15 residues. The CDR3 coding sequence is TGTGCCAGCAGTTACTTTAGGGCGGGGAACACTGAAGCTTTCTTT. Amino acids: CASSYFRAGNTEAFF.

This rearrangement joins TRBV7-8 to TRBJ1-1, with D uncertain. CDR3 length: 12 residues. Deletions cut 1 base from V and 5 bases from J, with 5 bases between. CDR1 and CDR2 (germline): SGHVS, FQNEAQ. CDR3 DNA sequence: TGTGCCAGCAGCTTAGTTAAGACTGAAGCTTTCTTT. Its protein is CASSLVKTEAFF.

This rearrangement joins TRBV2 to TRBJ2-1; 11 nucleotides line up with TRBD2. Germline V gives CDR1 SNHLY, CDR2 FYNNEI. V was pared by 4 bases and J by 6 bases, with 5 bases of the junction left unmatched. CDR3 length equals 15 residues. Here the CDR3 reads CASSATSGGPNEQFF. CDR3 in DNA: TGTGCCAGCAGTGCCACTAGCGGGGGACCCAATGAGCAGTTCTTC.

The chain joins TRBV5-4 to TRBJ2-7; 8 bases map to TRBD2. CDR3 size: 17 residues. The germline gives CDR1 SGHNT, CDR2 YYREEE (reference sequence). Trimming removed 3 bases from V and 3 bases from J; junction bases left unmatched: 14. The DNA for the CDR3 is TGTGCCAGCAGCTCCCCGGGTAGCGGGACTGGGAACTACGAGCAGTACTTC. Its translation: CASSSPGSGTGNYEQYF.

This sequence joins TRBV27 and TRBJ2-1; 7 nucleotides match TRBD2. Germline values: CDR1 MNHEY, CDR2 SMNVEV (reference sequence). The length of the CDR3 is 15 residues. Trimming at V came to 5 bases and at J to 8 bases, leaving 12 bases not matched to a gene. The CDR3 loop is CASSGGGRDSYEQFF. CDR3 in DNA: TGTGCCAGCAGTGGGGGGGGACGGGACTCTTATGAGCAGTTCTTC.

This clone was detected once. The chain recombines TRBV14 with TRBJ2-5; tentative D call: TRBD2 (5 bases). Germline lookup yields CDR1 SGHDN and CDR2 FVKESK. V was shortened by 3 bases and J by 1 base, with 15 bases between the two germline ends. This CDR3 has 16 residues. CDR3 residues: CASSHLLSGPQETQYF. For the CDR3, the DNA is TGTGCCAGCAGCCACCTCCTAAGCGGTCCCCAAGAGACCCAGTACTTC.

This clone was seen only once. This rearrangement joins TRBV5-1 to TRBJ1-6; 9 bases map to TRBD1. V lost 0 bases, J lost 9 bases, and 10 bases stayed unmatched. CDR1 and CDR2 from the germline V gene are SGHRS and YFSETQ. This CDR3 is 17 amino acids long. CDR3 bases: TGCGCCAGCAGCTTGGACGGGAGAGGGACAGGGATTTCACCCCTCCACTTT. Amino acid sequence: CASSLDGRGTGISPLHF.

This chain joins TRBV12-3 or TRBV12-4 and TRBJ2-5, with unresolved D. The CDR3 runs to 13 residues. V was trimmed by 6 bases and J by 2 bases, leaving 10 bases between them. The CDR3 region is CASSSHPQETQYF. In DNA form, the CDR3 reads TGTGCCAGCAGCTCACATCCGCAAGAGACCCAGTACTTC.

In DNA form, the CDR3 reads TGCGCCAGCAGCGTGGGACAGCTCAATGAGCAGTTCTTC. The encoded protein is CASSVGQLNEQFF. This chain links TRBV5-1 with TRBJ2-1, with TRBD1 matching over 7 bases. Germline V CDR1 and CDR2: SGHRS, YFSETQ. CDR3 length equals 13 residues. Trimming at V came to 4 bases and at J to 6 bases, leaving 4 bases not matched to a gene.

The chain carries TRBV5-6 and TRBJ2-7, with D possibly matching TRBD1 (6 bases). V was shortened by 2 bases and J by 5 bases, with 11 bases between the two germline ends. Germline V gene data show CDR1 as SGHDT and CDR2 as YYEEEE. The CDR3 has 13 residues. The CDR3 is CASSLQGRHEQYF. In nucleotides, the CDR3 is TGTGCCAGCAGCTTACAGGGTAGACACGAGCAGTACTTC. The variable domain in full, with the rest retrieved from reference TRBV5-6 and TRBJ2-7, is DAGVTQSPTHLIKTRGQQVTLRCSPKSGHDTVSWYQQALGQGPQFIFQYYEEEERQRGNFPDRFSGHQFPNYSSELNVNALLLGDSALYLCASSLQGRHEQYFGPGTRLTVT.

The chain is built from TRBV4-1 and TRBJ2-7; D is perhaps TRBD1 (6 bases). CDR3 size: 14 residues. Per the germline V gene, CDR1 is MGHRA and CDR2 is YSYEKL. V was shortened by 0 bases and J by 5 bases, with 11 bases between the two germline ends. This chain's CDR3 is CASSQERGIDEQYF. Here the CDR3 DNA reads TGCGCCAGCAGCCAAGAGAGGGGGATCGACGAGCAGTACTTC.

The table lists this clone with a few counts. The chain employs TRBV28 and TRBJ1-6; D not resolved. CDR1 MDHEN and CDR2 SYDVKM come from the germline V gene. The CDR3 is made up of 14 amino acids. Trimming pared 5 bases from V and 5 bases from J, leaving 10 bases between. This chain's CDR3 is CASSVSTNNSPLHF. The CDR3 DNA is TGTGCCAGCAGTGTCTCGACAAATAATTCACCCCTCCACTTT.

The chain couples TRBV30 to TRBJ1-1; possibly TRBD1 for D (5 bases). V was cut by 2 bases and J by 8 bases, with 9 bases left in between. The CDR3 covers 11 residues. Germline V gene sequence: CDR1 GTSNPN, CDR2 SVGIG (reference sequence). The CDR3 region is CAWSPKGEAFF. The CDR3 nucleotides are TGTGCCTGGAGTCCGAAGGGGGAAGCTTTCTTT.

The J gene is TRBJ2-1, the V gene TRBV9; D is possibly TRBD2 (5 bases). Germline lookup yields CDR1 SGDLS and CDR2 YYNGEE. V was clipped by 4 bases and J by 7 bases, with 18 bases between them. CDR3 length equals 15 residues. The chain's CDR3 is CASSTREWGRNEQFF. The CDR3 DNA reads as TGTGCCAGCAGCACGAGGGAGTGGGGTCGGAATGAGCAGTTCTTC.